These 15 T cell receptor beta chains share one sample of origin, sequenced in a study of identical twins. TCRdb re-analysed the 5' RACE reads in MiXCR, keeping a single row per CDR3 protein. The table has approximately 690,000 distinct CDR3 sequences, around 6% seen once; the top ten hold roughly 2%. The sample was naive T cells sorted from blood. These receptors all stem from a man aged 18 to 30 in good health.

The chain uses TRBV12-3 or TRBV12-4 and TRBJ2-7; D gene ambiguous. The germline V and J ends were trimmed by 3 bases and 7 bases, with 13 bases remaining between them. The CDR3 is 13 amino acids. CDR3 in amino acids: CASSFSVSREQYV. The CDR3 bases are TGTGCCAGCAGTTTTTCGGTTAGCCGGGAGCAGTACGTC.

The chain joins TRBV7-9 to TRBJ1-4; TRBD1 is a possible D gene (6 bases). The CDR3 spans 16 residues. With 3 bases removed from V and 5 bases from J, the gap between germline ends came to 16 bases. The germline V gene has CDR1 SEHNR and CDR2 FQNEAQ (reference sequence). The CDR3 DNA is TGTGCCAGCAGCTTTATGACAGGACAGAACAATGAAAAACTGTTTTTT. As protein: CASSFMTGQNNEKLFF. Full variable domain (outside the CDR3, taken from reference TRBV7-9 and TRBJ1-4): DTGVSQNPRHKITKRGQNVTFRCDPISEHNRLYWYRQTLGQGPEFLTYFQNEAQLEKSRLLSDRFSAERPKGSFSTLEIQRTEQGDSAMYLCASSFMTGQNNEKLFFGSGTQLSVL.

In this sample, this clonotype turned up many times. The chain links TRBV29-1 to TRBJ2-2, with 10 bases that match TRBD2. The trim removed 6 bases at V and 5 bases at J, leaving 9 bases unmatched. Germline assignment: CDR1 SQVTM and CDR2 ANQGSEA. This CDR3 has 15 amino acids. The DNA for the CDR3 is TGCAGCGTCGCCCTAGCGGGAGTTGAAACCGGGGAGCTGTTTTTT. Its protein product is CSVALAGVETGELFF.

The rearrangement links TRBV5-6 to TRBJ2-1, with TRBD2 matching over 12 bases. The CDR3 contains 14 residues. Germline CDR1 is SGHDT and CDR2 is YYEEEE. Losses at the gene ends were 2 bases for V and 9 bases for J; bases not matched to a gene: 3. Here the CDR3 DNA reads TGTGCCAGCAGCTTCCTAGCGGGAGGGCCTGAGCAGTTCTTC. Translation gives CASSFLAGGPEQFF.

This clonotype was observed many times. The J gene is TRBJ2-1, the V gene TRBV20-1, with TRBD2 identical over 8 bases. Germline values: CDR1 DFQATT, CDR2 SNEGSKA (reference sequence). Trimming cost V 6 bases and J 6 bases; bases outside gene matches: 4. The CDR3 extends over 12 amino acids. The CDR3 region is CSAQGLGNEQFF. The CDR3 DNA reads as TGCAGTGCCCAGGGACTAGGCAATGAGCAGTTCTTC.

The sample holds many counts of this clonotype. The chain combines TRBV12-3 or TRBV12-4 with TRBJ2-2, with 8 bases lining up with TRBD2. The CDR3 runs 17 residues. V trimming: 3 bases; J trimming: 5 bases; junction bases outside the gene matches: 11. CDR3: CASSLQLSGSMTGELFF. The DNA of the CDR3 is TGTGCCAGCAGTTTGCAATTAAGCGGGAGTATGACCGGGGAGCTGTTTTTT.

This clonotype was counted many times. CDR3 nucleotide sequence: TGCAGCGTTGAAGATCCATCAGGGAGCGACGAGCAGTACTTC. Residues: CSVEDPSGSDEQYF. The chain uses TRBV29-1 and TRBJ2-7, with D perhaps being TRBD1 or TRBD2 (5 bases each). This CDR3 is built from 14 residues. Germline loops: CDR1 SQVTM, CDR2 ANQGSEA. V was clipped by 0 bases and J by 5 bases, with 14 bases between them.

Only a few counts were recorded for this clonotype. The V and J genes are TRBV14 and TRBJ2-7; D perhaps matches TRBD2 (5 bases). V shed 3 bases and J shed 3 bases, with 15 bases lying between them. CDR3 size: 15 residues. In germline, CDR1 is SGHDN, CDR2 FVKESK. The CDR3 reads CASSQGVLGIYEQYF. The CDR3 coding sequence is TGTGCCAGCAGCCAGGGAGTTTTGGGGATCTACGAGCAGTACTTC.

This clonotype was recorded many times. The CDR3 here is CASSFTLLATDSYEQYF. In DNA form, the CDR3 reads TGTGCCAGCAGTTTCACCTTACTAGCGACCGACTCCTACGAGCAGTACTTC. V gene TRBV28 combines with J gene TRBJ2-7, with 7 bases identical to TRBD2. V was pared by 3 bases and J by 0 bases, with 11 bases of the junction left unmatched. From germline, CDR1 is MDHEN and CDR2 SYDVKM. This CDR3 spans 17 amino acids. The full variable domain, completed using reference TRBV28 and TRBJ2-7, is DVKVTQSSRYLVKRTGEKVFLECVQDMDHENMFWYRQDPGLGLRLIYFSYDVKMKEKGDIPEGYSVSREKKERFSLILESASTNQTSMYLCASSFTLLATDSYEQYFGPGTRLTVT.

The chain joins TRBV5-1 to TRBJ2-1, with a possible D match to TRBD2 (6 bases). Trimming left V 4 bases short and J 1 base short, with 12 bases between. Per germline, CDR1 SGHRS and CDR2 YFSETQ. The CDR3 length is 15 residues. In nucleotides, the CDR3 is TGCGCCAGCAGCCCGGCGACTAGTTCCTACAATGAGCAGTTCTTC. This gives the protein CASSPATSSYNEQFF. The variable domain in full, with the rest retrieved from reference TRBV5-1 and TRBJ2-1, is KAGVTQTPRYLIKTRGQQVTLSCSPISGHRSVSWYQQTPGQGLQFLFEYFSETQRNKGNFPGRFSGRQFSNSRSEMNVSTLELGDSALYLCASSPATSSYNEQFFGPGTRLTVL.

Details on this clonotype: Compared with germline, one end of the junction differs, possibly owing to a read error. The chain employs TRBV5-1 and TRBJ2-1, with 10 bases aligning to TRBD2. Germline V lookup: CDR1 SGHRS, CDR2 YFSETQ. This CDR3 is built from 17 residues. CDR3: CASSLGLAGLSYNERFF. CDR3 nucleotides: TGCGCCAGCAGCTTGGGACTAGCGGGTCTCTCCTACAATGAGCGGTTCTTC.

In this sample, this clonotype turned up many times. CDR3: CASSRQGVYGYTF. The CDR3 bases are TGTGCCAGCAGCCGACAGGGGGTCTATGGCTACACCTTC. The chain couples TRBV12-3 or TRBV12-4 to TRBJ1-2, with TRBD1 matching over 9 bases. The CDR3 sequence is 13 residues long. The V segment lost 6 bases and the J segment 4 bases; nucleotides outside the gene matches: 3.

The CDR3 loop is CASSDRDRVSYEQYF. In nucleotides, the CDR3 is TGTGCCAGCAGTGACCGGGACAGAGTCTCCTACGAGCAGTACTTC. The chain links TRBV2 to TRBJ2-7; 7 nucleotides match TRBD1. J gave up 0 bases and V 3 bases, and 5 bases lay outside the gene matches. The CDR3 totals 15 residues. Germline CDR1 SNHLY, CDR2 FYNNEI.

This chain links TRBV29-1 with TRBJ2-1, with 9 bases that match TRBD2. This CDR3 is built from 15 residues. Germline lookup yields CDR1 SQVTM and CDR2 ANQGSEA. The ends lost 3 bases at V and 2 bases at J; junction bases unmatched: 5. The CDR3 loop is CSVDDGGRAYNEQFF. In DNA form, the CDR3 reads TGCAGCGTTGACGATGGCGGGAGGGCCTACAATGAGCAGTTCTTC.

This clonotype was observed a handful of times. The V call is TRBV5-5, the J call TRBJ2-5; 8 bases line up with TRBD1. Trimming took 0 bases from V and 7 from J; bases not matched to a gene: 8. CDR1 and CDR2 from the germline V gene are SGHKS and YYEKEE (reference sequence). This CDR3 spans 15 amino acids. The CDR3 sequence is CASSLGQGMVGTQYF. Written as DNA, the CDR3 is TGTGCCAGCAGCTTGGGACAGGGGATGGTTGGGACCCAGTACTTC.